This TCR beta chain was observed in a study of blood T cell repertoires in COVID-19. This clone was counted once. Measured with immunoSEQ multiplex PCR; TCRdb has only the in-frame clones, and not every one. This repertoire shows about 160,000 clones, around 83% found once; its top ten account for 3.6%. Per the germline V gene, CDR1 is WNHNN and CDR2 is SYGVQD (reference sequence). This CDR3 region has 16 residues. The ends were cut back, 0 bases at V and 6 bases at J, with 16 bases in the middle. The sample comprised PBMCs or T cells enriched from blood (not recorded which). This chain connects TRBV10-1 to TRBJ2-3; tentative D call: TRBD1 (6 bases). The clonotype originates from a woman between 45 and 65 years old in a cohort exposed to, infected with or recovered from COVID-19 (not recorded which). The CDR3 is CASSESKWAGADTQYF. CDR3 sequence (DNA): TGCGCCAGCAGTGAGTCAAAGTGGGCAGGGGCGGATACGCAGTATTTT.